The 22 T cell receptor beta chains listed next were all sequenced from one sample in a study of control samples from healthy donors and cancer patients (dated by TCRdb to about 2020). The library was generated by the immunoSEQ multiplex PCR assay. The table was pulled from immuneACCESS by TCRdb, which kept in-frame rearrangements only. Such tables lose some clones; where checked, under half of the loss comes from unresolved V genes, and the rest has no known cause. This sample comprises about 120,000 clones, 85% to 95% of them detected only once. 1.5% to 2% of the sample comes from the top ten. The sequenced sample was PBMCs. These receptors were collected from a man between 50 and 59 years old with head and neck cancer.

The chain recombines TRBV18 with TRBJ2-7; no clear D. CDR1 and CDR2 from the germline V gene are KGHSH and LQKENI. V was trimmed by 5 bases and J by 1 base, leaving 3 bases between them. This CDR3 is built from 11 residues. The CDR3 DNA is TGTGCCAGCTCAAAATCCTACGAGCAGTACTTC. It codes for CASSKSYEQYF.

The rearrangement joins TRBV3-1 (or the pseudogene TRBV3-2) to TRBJ2-3, with unresolved D. CDR3 length equals 12 residues. Trimming shortened V by 5 bases and J by 4 bases, and 7 bases separated the two germline ends. Germline CDR1 and CDR2: LGHDT and YNNKEL (reference sequence). The CDR3 loop reads CASSATADTQYF. CDR3 bases: TGTGCCAGCAGCGCGACGGCAGATACGCAGTATTTT.

The gene calls are TRBV18 and TRBJ2-5, with D perhaps matching TRBD1 (6 bases). Trimming removed 3 bases from V and 6 bases from J, with 11 bases in between. CDR1 and CDR2 from the germline V gene are KGHSH and LQKENI. The CDR3 has 13 residues. CDR3 sequence reads: CASSPTGGQTQYF. The CDR3 bases are TGTGCCAGCTCACCGACAGGTGGACAGACCCAGTACTTC.

V gene TRBV21-1 combines with J gene TRBJ2-1; the D call in the table, TRBD2, was not verified against the DNA. TRBV21-1 is deemed a pseudogene. The CDR3 has 14 residues. The CDR3 here is CAISKRGGTGEQFF. For the CDR3, the DNA is TGTGCCATCTCGAAGCGGGGGGGCACGGGTGAGCAGTTCTTC.

The chain is built from TRBV14 and TRBJ2-2; 7 positions agree with TRBD2. This CDR3 spans 18 amino acids. V was clipped by 1 base and J by 2 bases; unmatched bases: 10. Germline CDR1 SGHDN, CDR2 FVKESK. The CDR3 spells CASSQAYGRRANTGELFF. The CDR3 nucleotides read TGTGCCAGCAGCCAAGCTTACGGGAGGAGGGCCAACACCGGGGAGCTGTTTTTT.

V usage is TRBV6-2 or TRBV6-3 and J usage is TRBJ1-6; possibly TRBD1 for D (6 bases). Germline V gives CDR1 MNHEY, CDR2 SVGEGT. This CDR3 spans 17 amino acids. Trimming stripped 5 bases from V and 6 bases from J, with 20 bases between. DNA of the CDR3: TGTGCCAGCAGTCACCAGGGAATGGACAGATTTAATTCACCCCTCCACTTT. It encodes CASSHQGMDRFNSPLHF.

The chain is built from TRBV29-1 and TRBJ2-5, with 7 nucleotides matching TRBD2. CDR3 length equals 14 residues. Germline assignment: CDR1 SQVTM and CDR2 ANQGSEA. The V segment lost 3 bases and the J segment 5 bases; nucleotides outside the gene matches: 9. CDR3 nucleotide sequence: TGCAGCGTTGAGGCGGGGGTGCCGTGGGAGACCCAGTACTTC. It specifies CSVEAGVPWETQYF.

The CDR3 region is CASSLDRNLYEQYF. The CDR3 bases are TGCGCCAGCAGCTTGGACAGAAACTTATACGAGCAGTACTTC. V is TRBV5-1 and J is TRBJ2-7; D is unclear. The ends were cut back, 0 bases at V and 4 bases at J, with 11 bases in the middle. Germline V gene sequence: CDR1 SGHRS, CDR2 YFSETQ. The CDR3 runs to 14 residues.

This clone came up once. The rearrangement uses TRBV11-2 and TRBJ2-3; tentatively, D is TRBD1 (6 bases). This CDR3 has 15 residues. The germline V gene encodes CDR1 SGHAT and CDR2 FQNNGV. The germline V and J ends were trimmed by 5 bases and 0 bases, with 12 bases remaining between them. CDR3 nucleotides: TGTGCCAGCAGCAAAGGGGGTCCGAGCACAGATACGCAGTATTTT. Its protein is CASSKGGPSTDTQYF.

V is TRBV6-5 and J is TRBJ1-6; D unresolved. Germline CDR1 and CDR2: MNHEY and SVGAGI. The V end lost 0 bases, the J end lost 11 bases, and 17 bases lay between the germline ends. The CDR3 extends over 16 amino acids. CDR3 DNA: TGTGCCAGCAGTTACTCGAGCCGGGGAACGGGGACACCCCTCCACTTT. It translates to CASSYSSRGTGTPLHF.

The chain recombines TRBV6-5 with TRBJ1-2; D uncertain. V lost 8 bases and J lost 8, with 21 bases in between. CDR1 is MNHEY, CDR2 SVGAGI, per germline. This CDR3 comprises 14 residues. The CDR3 reads CASAPFRLGRGYTF. The CDR3, as DNA: TGTGCCAGCGCCCCCTTCAGACTAGGACGGGGCTACACCTTC.

This chain joins TRBV7-9 and TRBJ1-5; D remains ambiguous. CDR3 size: 13 residues. The germline gives CDR1 SEHNR, CDR2 FQNEAQ (reference sequence). V shed 4 bases and J shed 4 bases, with 8 bases lying between them. CDR3 region: CASSSSLNQPQHF. CDR3 DNA sequence: TGTGCCAGCAGCTCTTCGTTGAATCAGCCCCAGCATTTT.

This chain connects TRBV7-7 to TRBJ2-2, with no clear D. The germline V and J ends were trimmed by 2 bases and 7 bases, with 11 bases remaining between them. The CDR3 runs 14 residues. Per germline, CDR1 SSHAT and CDR2 FNYEAQ (reference sequence). The CDR3 spells CASSLNPAGGELFF. The CDR3 region has the DNA TGTGCCAGCAGCTTAAACCCAGCCGGCGGGGAGCTGTTTTTT.

CDR3 nucleotide sequence: TGTGCCAGCAGCTTTTCCGGGGTCACTGAAGCTTTCTTT. Encoded protein: CASSFSGVTEAFF. The chain recombines TRBV7-2 with TRBJ1-1; D is ambiguous. CDR3 length equals 13 residues. CDR1 and CDR2 (germline): SGHTA, FQGNSA. The V end lost 3 bases, the J end lost 4 bases, and 9 bases lay between the germline ends. The full variable domain, in which reference TRBV7-2 and TRBJ1-1 provide the parts outside the CDR3, is GAGVSQSPSNKVTEKGKDVELRCDPISGHTALYWYRQSLGQGLEFLIYFQGNSAPDKSGLPSDRFSAERTGGSVSTLTIQRTQQEDSAVYLCASSFSGVTEAFFGQGTRLTVV.

The CDR3 reads CASSVEGWGDTQYF. The CDR3 DNA is TGTGCCAGCAGCGTAGAAGGTTGGGGAGATACGCAGTATTTT. The gene calls are TRBV9 and TRBJ2-3; D remains unclear. The length of the CDR3 is 14 residues. In germline, CDR1 is SGDLS, CDR2 YYNGEE. V lost 0 bases and J lost 5, with 10 bases in between.

The CDR3 here is CASSFPGLSTGELFF. The CDR3 region has the DNA TGCGCCAGCAGCTTCCCAGGTCTCTCGACCGGGGAGCTGTTTTTT. The chain couples TRBV5-1 to TRBJ2-2; D remains ambiguous. This CDR3 region has 15 residues. The ends were cut back, 2 bases at V and 5 bases at J, with 13 bases in the middle. Germline lookup yields CDR1 SGHRS and CDR2 YFSETQ.

The genes are TRBV28 and TRBJ2-7; possibly TRBD1 or TRBD2 for D (5 bases each). This CDR3 spans 13 amino acids. CDR1 is MDHEN and CDR2 is SYDVKM in the germline V gene. Trimming removed 10 bases at V and 5 bases at J, with 18 bases between. CDR3 bases: TGTGCCACCGAGGGGTACCAGAGCGACGAGCAGTACTTC. Its protein product is CATEGYQSDEQYF.

The chain uses TRBV7-2 and TRBJ2-3; 9 bases match TRBD1. Germline lookup yields CDR1 SGHTA and CDR2 FQGNSA. The length of the CDR3 is 16 residues. The V segment lost 1 base and the J segment 2 bases; nucleotides outside the gene matches: 4. The CDR3: CASSLGTGASTDTQYF. As DNA, the CDR3 is TGTGCCAGCAGCTTAGGGACAGGGGCCTCCACAGATACGCAGTATTTT.

This chain joins TRBV27 and TRBJ2-1, with TRBD2 identical over 7 bases. V gave up 10 bases and J gave up 7 bases; unmatched junction bases: 10. The CDR3 is 13 residues long. Looked up from germline, CDR1 is MNHEY and CDR2 is SMNVEV (reference sequence). The chain's CDR3 is CATSGLGRNEQFF. The DNA of the CDR3 is TGTGCCACAAGCGGACTAGGGCGGAATGAGCAGTTCTTC.

The rearrangement links TRBV6-6 to TRBJ1-2, with 7 bases identical to TRBD1. The germline V gene encodes CDR1 MNHNY and CDR2 SVGAGI (reference sequence). J was trimmed by 7 bases and V by 3 bases; bases with no gene match: 11. The CDR3 has 15 amino acids. The CDR3 DNA sequence: TGTGCCAGCAGTTATCCTACAGGGGAAAGTGGTGGCTACACCTTC. The encoded protein is CASSYPTGESGGYTF.

This clone is a singleton in its sample. CDR3 in DNA: TGCGCCAGCAGCCAATGGGGGACCGTTAGCTCCTACGAGCAGTACTTC. Translation gives CASSQWGTVSSYEQYF. The chain links TRBV4-3 to TRBJ2-7; D may match TRBD1 or TRBD2 (5 bases each). Germline CDR1 and CDR2: LGHNA and YSLEER. CDR3 length: 16 amino acids. Trimming took 2 bases from V and 0 from J, leaving 14 bases between them.

J is TRBJ1-4 and V is TRBV9, with 8 bases aligning to TRBD1. V shed 3 bases and J 6 bases; nucleotides not matched to a gene: 7. The CDR3 has 15 amino acids. From germline, CDR1 is SGDLS and CDR2 YYNGEE. DNA for the CDR3: TGTGCCAGCAGCGACCGGACAGGGCTAGATGAAAAACTGTTTTTT. It codes for CASSDRTGLDEKLFF.